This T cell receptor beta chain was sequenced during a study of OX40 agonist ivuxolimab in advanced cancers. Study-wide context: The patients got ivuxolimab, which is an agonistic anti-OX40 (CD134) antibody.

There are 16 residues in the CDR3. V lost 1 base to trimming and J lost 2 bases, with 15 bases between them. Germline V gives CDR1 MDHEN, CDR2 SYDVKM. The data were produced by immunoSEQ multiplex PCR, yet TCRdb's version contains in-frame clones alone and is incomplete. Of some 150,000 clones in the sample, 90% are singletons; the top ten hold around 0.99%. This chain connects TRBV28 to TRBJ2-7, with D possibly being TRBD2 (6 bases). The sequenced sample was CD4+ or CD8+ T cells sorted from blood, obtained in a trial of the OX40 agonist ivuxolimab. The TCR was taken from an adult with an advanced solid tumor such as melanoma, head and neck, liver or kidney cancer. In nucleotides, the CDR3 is TGTGCCAGCAGTTTATTTGGTGGAGGGAAGGCCTACGAGCAGTACTTC. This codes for CASSLFGGGKAYEQYF.